This T cell receptor beta chain was documented in a study of blood T cell repertoires in COVID-19. Study in general: T cells, B-cell-depleted T cells, or PBMCs provided the cDNA or gDNA that served as material.

Assay used: immunoSEQ multiplex PCR; TCRdb lists only in-frame clones, some missing. Here the sample spans roughly 70,000 clones, approximately 90% being singletons. The germline V gene has CDR1 LGHDT and CDR2 YNNKEL (reference sequence). The CDR3 runs 15 residues. The V end was cut by 1 base, the J end by 2 bases, with 11 bases between. The sequence was obtained from an older woman with active COVID-19. The genes are TRBV3-1 (or the pseudogene TRBV3-2) and TRBJ1-2; D not certain. Input material: peripheral blood. For the CDR3, the DNA is TGTGCCAGCAGCCAAGCTTATCGGGGAAACTATGGCTACACCTTC. Translation: CASSQAYRGNYGYTF.